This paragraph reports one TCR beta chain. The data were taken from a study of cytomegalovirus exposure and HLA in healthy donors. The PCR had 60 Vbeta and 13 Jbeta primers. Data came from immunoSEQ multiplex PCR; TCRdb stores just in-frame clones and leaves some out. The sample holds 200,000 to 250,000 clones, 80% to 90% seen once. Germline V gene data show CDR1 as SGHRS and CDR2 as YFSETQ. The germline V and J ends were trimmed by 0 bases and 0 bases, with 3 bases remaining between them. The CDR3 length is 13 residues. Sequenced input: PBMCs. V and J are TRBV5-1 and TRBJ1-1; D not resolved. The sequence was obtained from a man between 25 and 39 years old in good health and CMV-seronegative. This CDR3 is CASSLGLNTEAFF. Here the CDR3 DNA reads TGCGCCAGCAGCTTGGGGCTGAACACTGAAGCTTTCTTT.